A selection of T cell receptor beta chains follows, all from one sample in a study of cytomegalovirus exposure and HLA in healthy donors. Measured with immunoSEQ multiplex PCR; TCRdb has only the in-frame clones, and not every one. The sample lists over 100,000 clones, around 10% seen once, with roughly 7% in the top ten. The specimen was PBMCs. These receptors originate from a woman between 40 and 55 years old in good health and CMV-seropositive. CDR3s include the opening cysteine and the closing phenylalanine or tryptophan. D genes are given only for firm matches. Rows give clone size only sometimes, using once, few, many, or a class for an expanded clone.

v_gene	d_gene	abundance	j_gene	CDR3aa	CDR3nt
TRBV7-3	NA	few	TRBJ2-3	CASSLTQGDTQYF	TGTGCCAGCAGCTTAACGCAGGGAGATACGCAGTATTTT
TRBV7-2	TRBD2	NA	TRBJ2-3	CASSPTVLAGGPSTDTQYF	TGTGCCAGCAGCCCCACGGTACTAGCGGGGGGCCCCAGCACAGATACGCAGTATTTT
TRBV7-9	NA	NA	TRBJ2-3	CASSSSRDTQYF	TGTGCCAGCAGTTCCTCTAGAGATACGCAGTATTTT
TRBV7-8	NA	few	TRBJ2-7	CASSWTQGITYEQYF	TGTGCCAGCAGCTGGACACAGGGAATTACCTACGAGCAGTACTTC
TRBV5-1	TRBD1	NA	TRBJ2-1	CASSPIPGTGLYNEQFF	TGCGCCAGCAGCCCGATACCTGGGACAGGGTTATACAATGAGCAGTTCTTC
TRBV19	TRBD1	NA	TRBJ1-1	CASSIATGGAFF	TGTGCCAGTAGTATAGCGACAGGGGGAGCTTTCTTT
TRBV10-3	NA	NA	TRBJ1-5	CAISPTVVQGGNQPQHF	TGTGCCATCAGTCCAACGGTCGTTCAGGGCGGCAATCAGCCCCAGCATTTT
TRBV6-5	NA	NA	TRBJ1-2	CASSPSGIPNYGYTF	TGTGCCAGCAGCCCCTCAGGGATCCCTAACTATGGCTACACCTTC
TRBV2	TRBD1	NA	TRBJ1-2	CASSGQGTGGYTF	TGTGCCAGCAGTGGACAGGGGACGGGTGGCTACACCTTC
TRBV2	TRBD1	few	TRBJ1-1	CASSWTGQPKAFF	TGTGCCAGCAGTTGGACAGGGCAACCTAAAGCTTTCTTT
TRBV6-1	NA	few	TRBJ2-1	CASRIQGYNEQFF	TGTGCCAGCAGGATACAGGGTTACAATGAGCAGTTCTTC
TRBV4-1	TRBD2	NA	TRBJ2-7	CASSPSAGGYSYEQYF	TGCGCCAGCAGCCCCTCGGCGGGGGGATACTCCTACGAGCAGTACTTC
TRBV7-2	NA	few	TRBJ2-7	CASSSGLLLEQYF	TGTGCCAGCAGCTCGGGACTCCTCCTGGAGCAGTACTTC
TRBV18	TRBD2	few	TRBJ2-3	CASSTLAGATDTQYF	TGTGCCAGCTCAACTCTAGCGGGGGCCACAGATACGCAGTATTTT
TRBV6-5	TRBD1	few	TRBJ1-6	CASRMTGGAETPLHF	TGTGCCAGCAGGATGACAGGGGGCGCTGAGACACCCCTCCACTTT
TRBV7-2	TRBD1	few	TRBJ1-5	CASSSAGTGNQPQHF	TGTGCCAGCAGCAGTGCCGGGACAGGCAATCAGCCCCAGCATTTT
TRBV29-1	TRBD2	few	TRBJ2-5	CSGLAGQETQYF	TGCAGCGGGCTAGCGGGACAAGAGACCCAGTACTTC
TRBV19	NA	NA	TRBJ2-2	CASMRANTGELFF	TGTGCCAGTATGCGGGCCAACACCGGGGAGCTGTTTTTT
TRBV14	NA	NA	TRBJ1-2	CASSQEATGKYGYTF	TGTGCCAGCAGCCAAGAGGCAACAGGGAAGTATGGCTACACCTTC
TRBV11-3	NA	NA	TRBJ1-4	CASSEDGSPQEKLFF	TGTGCCAGCAGCGAGGATGGATCCCCGCAAGAAAAACTGTTTTTT
TRBV7-9	NA	NA	TRBJ1-2	CASSSYVGGGGGYTF	TGTGCCAGCAGCTCTTATGTGGGAGGGGGTGGCGGCTACACCTTC
TRBV29-1	NA	few	TRBJ1-1	CSVDPTGNTEAFF	TGCAGCGTTGACCCGACAGGGAACACTGAAGCTTTCTTT
TRBV6-5	NA	few	TRBJ2-7	CASSWTENSYEQYF	TGTGCCAGCAGCTGGACAGAGAACTCCTACGAGCAGTACTTC
TRBV11-1	NA	NA	TRBJ2-5	CASSLAPGVKTQYF	TGTGCCAGCAGCTTAGCGCCGGGGGTAAAGACCCAGTACTTC
TRBV27	TRBD2	NA	TRBJ2-7	CASSLIGRTYEQSF	TGTGCCAGCAGTTTGATCGGGAGGACCTACGAGCAGTCCTTC
TRBV7-2	NA	few	TRBJ2-3	CASSFSLFTDTQYF	TGTGCCAGCAGCTTCTCGTTATTCACAGATACGCAGTATTTT
TRBV6-1	NA	NA	TRBJ2-3	CASLESSTDTQYF	TGTGCCAGCCTGGAGTCGAGCACAGATACGCAGTATTTT
TRBV6-5	TRBD1	few	TRBJ2-5	CASRRQGGETQYF	TGTGCCAGCAGACGACAGGGCGGGGAGACCCAGTACTTC
TRBV7-2	NA	few	TRBJ1-6	CASSLQGRDSPLHF	TGTGCCAGCAGCTTACAGGGTAGGGATTCACCCCTCCACTTT
TRBV5-1	NA	few	TRBJ2-7	CASSLQGVGYEQYF	TGCGCCAGCAGCTTACAGGGAGTGGGCTACGAGCAGTACTTC
TRBV19	NA	NA	TRBJ1-5	CASSPTGGNQPQHF	TGTGCCAGTAGTCCAACCGGGGGGAATCAGCCCCAGCATTTT
TRBV5-4	TRBD2	NA	TRBJ2-1	CASSPPGGSNNEQFF	TGTGCCAGCAGCCCGCCGGGGGGGAGTAACAATGAGCAGTTCTTC
TRBV9	NA	few	TRBJ1-2	CASSVAQGVNPTF	TGTGCCAGCAGCGTAGCCCAGGGCGTCAACCCCACCTTC
TRBV2	TRBD1	few	TRBJ1-2	CASRRDRSYGYTF	TGTGCCAGCAGACGGGACAGAAGCTATGGCTACACCTTC
TRBV29-1	NA	NA	TRBJ2-5	CSVDLVPGTQYF	TGCAGCGTTGATTTAGTGCCTGGGACCCAGTACTTC
TRBV2	TRBD1	few	TRBJ1-6	CASSEQGVYNSPLHF	TGTGCCAGCAGTGAACAGGGGGTCTATAATTCACCCCTCCACTTT
TRBV19	NA	few	TRBJ1-5	CASTILSTQGYSNQPQHF	TGTGCCAGTACCATTTTATCCACTCAGGGATATAGCAATCAGCCCCAGCATTTT
TRBV27	TRBD2	NA	TRBJ2-7	CASSLSHRRERYF	TGTGCCAGCAGTTTATCGCACAGGCGGGAGAGGTACTTC
TRBV2	NA	NA	TRBJ2-1	CASGTRTYNEQFF	TGTGCCAGTGGTACTAGAACCTACAATGAGCAGTTCTTC
TRBV7-2	NA	NA	TRBJ2-3	CASSSASGADTQYF	TGTGCCAGCAGCTCCGCCTCGGGGGCAGATACGCAGTATTTT
TRBV12-5	NA	NA	TRBJ1-1	CASGLSGVTEAFF	TGTGCTAGTGGTTTGTCAGGGGTCACTGAAGCTTTCTTT
TRBV5-6	TRBD1	few	TRBJ1-2	CASSFGQETNYGYTF	TGTGCCAGCAGCTTCGGACAGGAGACTAACTATGGCTACACCTTC
TRBV9	TRBD1	few	TRBJ1-6	CASSVVGQGNSPLHF	TGTGCCAGCAGCGTAGTGGGACAGGGGAATTCACCCCTCCACTTT
TRBV5-1	TRBD2	NA	TRBJ2-3	CASSLDGTSISDTQYF	TGCGCCAGCAGCTTGGATGGGACTAGTATATCAGATACGCAGTATTTT
TRBV7-2	TRBD1	NA	TRBJ2-7	CASSLVQGPPREQYF	TGTGCCAGCAGCTTGGTACAGGGGCCGCCTCGGGAGCAGTACTTC
TRBV19	NA	NA	TRBJ1-3	CASSMGHLNSGNTIYF	TGTGCCAGTAGTATGGGGCACCTTAACTCTGGAAACACCATATATTTT
TRBV5-6	TRBD2	NA	TRBJ2-5	CASSLGLAGETQYF	TGTGCCAGCAGCCTCGGACTAGCAGGGGAGACCCAGTACTTC